These 28 T cell receptor beta chains share one sample of origin, sequenced in a study of blood T cell repertoires in COVID-19. Here immunoSEQ multiplex PCR was the method, and the copy in TCRdb shows in-frame clones only, minus some. The table shows approximately 40,000 clones, with approximately 83% occurring only once. Sample: peripheral blood. The receptor source for this set is a woman aged 55-69 years with acute or convalescent COVID-19.

The chain carries TRBV9 and TRBJ1-2, with TRBD1 identical over 7 bases. Germline trimming cut 7 bases from V and 0 bases from J; bases unmatched to any gene: 3. This CDR3 has 13 amino acids. Germline CDR1 is SGDLS and CDR2 is YYNGEE. CDR3 DNA sequence: TGTGCCAGCCTGGGACAGTCTAACTATGGCTACACCTTC. Its protein is CASLGQSNYGYTF. Based on the CDR3 plus reference TRBV9 and TRBJ1-2, the full variable domain is DSGVTQTPKHLITATGQRVTLRCSPRSGDLSVYWYQQSLDQGLQFLIQYYNGEERAKGNILERFSAQQFPDLHSELNLSSLELGDSALYFCASLGQSNYGYTFGSGTRLTVV.

The chain joins TRBV10-3 to TRBJ1-1; D perhaps matches TRBD1 (6 bases). The germline V and J ends were trimmed by 9 bases and 0 bases, with 11 bases remaining between them. The CDR3 is 13 amino acids. Germline values: CDR1 ENHRY, CDR2 SYGVKD. The CDR3 coding sequence is TGTGCCATAAGCAGGGGTGTGAACACTGAAGCTTTCTTT. Protein sequence: CAISRGVNTEAFF.

The chain links TRBV3-1 (or the pseudogene TRBV3-2) to TRBJ2-2; 8 bases align to TRBD1. Unmatched junction bases numbered 10, after V lost 3 bases and J lost 7 bases. The CDR3 sequence is 16 residues long. Germline V gene lookup returns CDR1 LGHDT and CDR2 YNNKEL (reference sequence). CDR3 loop: CASSHPLTGVVGELFF. For the CDR3, the DNA is TGTGCCAGCAGCCACCCTCTGACAGGGGTCGTCGGGGAGCTGTTTTTT.

The rearrangement links TRBV18 to TRBJ1-5, with D perhaps matching TRBD1 (6 bases). Looked up from germline, CDR1 is KGHSH and CDR2 is LQKENI. Trimming cost V 5 bases and J 5 bases, with 13 bases left between them. This CDR3 region has 14 residues. CDR3 sequence reads: CASSSGQSHQPQHF. The CDR3 DNA sequence: TGTGCCAGCTCATCTGGACAGAGCCATCAGCCCCAGCATTTT.

The chain links TRBV6-5 to TRBJ2-1, with 9 bases identical to TRBD2. J was trimmed by 7 bases and V by 8 bases; bases with no gene match: 6. CDR3 length: 13 amino acids. CDR1 and CDR2 from the germline V gene are MNHEY and SVGAGI. CDR3: CASSGTSLNEQFF. CDR3 DNA sequence: TGTGCCAGCTCCGGGACTAGCCTAAATGAGCAGTTCTTC.

J is TRBJ1-2 and V is TRBV2; 12 positions match TRBD1. Germline trimming cut 6 bases from V and 4 bases from J; bases unmatched to any gene: 3. The CDR3 extends over 14 amino acids. CDR1 is SNHLY, CDR2 FYNNEI, per germline. CDR3: CASRGDRGLYGYTF. Here the CDR3 DNA reads TGTGCCAGCAGAGGGGACAGGGGGCTCTATGGCTACACCTTC.

The chain couples TRBV5-1 to TRBJ1-2; TRBD1 matches 7 bases. With V trimmed by 4 bases and J by 6 bases, 6 bases remained unmatched. The CDR3 runs to 13 residues. Germline V lookup: CDR1 SGHRS, CDR2 YFSETQ. This chain's CDR3 is CASSKRQGDGYTF. The CDR3, as DNA: TGCGCCAGCAGCAAGAGACAGGGAGATGGCTACACCTTC.

In its sample, this clone was seen once. The chain recombines TRBV9 with TRBJ1-6, with 9 bases that match TRBD1. Germline trimming cut 4 bases from V and 0 bases from J; bases unmatched to any gene: 8. Germline lookup yields CDR1 SGDLS and CDR2 YYNGEE. The CDR3 is 18 residues long. CDR3 sequence (DNA): TGTGCCAGCAGCCCCGGGACAGGGATAGTCTCCTATAATTCACCCCTCCACTTT. The encoded protein is CASSPGTGIVSYNSPLHF.

Comments on this clone: Germline and junction disagree at one end, which may indicate a read error. The chain has TRBV2 and TRBJ1-1; tentative D call: TRBD1 (6 bases). This CDR3 comprises 12 residues. Germline lookup yields CDR1 SNHLY and CDR2 FYNNEI. CDR3 loop: CASSEYGAGDLF. Written as DNA, the CDR3 is TGTGCCAGCAGTGAATATGGGGCAGGGGATTTGTTT.

This chain links TRBV6-4 with TRBJ1-3; TRBD1 matches 9 bases. The V segment lost 6 bases and the J segment 9 bases; nucleotides outside the gene matches: 9. The CDR3 totals 14 residues. Germline CDR1 MRHNA, CDR2 SNTAGT. CDR3 in DNA: TGTGCCAGCAGGTCTACTGGGACAGGGACCACCATATATTTT. As protein: CASRSTGTGTTIYF.

This clone occurred a few times. The chain uses TRBV28 and TRBJ1-6, with unresolved D. V was pared by 5 bases and J by 0 bases, with 14 bases between. Looked up from germline, CDR1 is MDHEN and CDR2 is SYDVKM. The CDR3 consists of 17 residues. The CDR3 DNA follows: TGTGCCAGCAGTCCCTCCACGAGTAGCTCCTATAATTCACCCCTCCACTTT. Its protein product is CASSPSTSSSYNSPLHF.

The chain employs TRBV21-1 and TRBJ2-7; TRBD1 is the table's D call and was not checked against the DNA. TRBV21-1 constitutes a pseudogene. This CDR3 region has 19 residues. This CDR3 reads CASSKALCNSGTGCYEQYF. The CDR3 region has the DNA TGTGCCAGCAGCAAAGCGCTTTGTAATAGCGGGACAGGGTGCTACGAGCAGTACTTC.

V and J are TRBV4-1 and TRBJ2-3; the D gene is possibly TRBD2 (5 bases). This CDR3 contains 14 residues. Trimming shortened V by 1 base and J by 6 bases, and 11 bases separated the two germline ends. Germline values: CDR1 MGHRA, CDR2 YSYEKL. The CDR3 DNA is TGCGCCAGCAGCCAAGTCGGGGTTGCGGATACGCAGTATTTT. This translates into CASSQVGVADTQYF.

The sample holds a few counts of this clone. The V call is TRBV18, the J call TRBJ2-5; perhaps TRBD2 as D (7 bases). The V gene's germline CDR1 is KGHSH and CDR2 LQKENI. The CDR3 totals 18 residues. With 1 base removed from V and 0 bases from J, the gap between germline ends came to 18 bases. CDR3 amino acids: CASSPLLIRGGDQETQYF. CDR3 bases: TGTGCCAGCTCACCACTGCTGATCAGAGGGGGGGACCAAGAGACCCAGTACTTC. Filled out from reference TRBV18 and TRBJ2-5, the complete variable domain reads NAGVMQNPRHLVRRRGQEARLRCSPMKGHSHVYWYRQLPEEGLKFMVYLQKENIIDESGMPKERFSAEFPKEGPSILRIQQVVRGDSAAYFCASSPLLIRGGDQETQYFGPGTRLLVL.

The gene calls are TRBV5-1 and TRBJ2-4; TRBD2 agrees at 8 bases. Trimming cost V 3 bases and J 7 bases; bases outside gene matches: 9. The CDR3 extends over 15 amino acids. Per germline, CDR1 SGHRS and CDR2 YFSETQ. The DNA of the CDR3 is TGCGCCAGCAGCTCCCCGGGACTAGGGGCGAACATTCAGTACTTC. It specifies CASSSPGLGANIQYF.

The chain uses TRBV6-4 and TRBJ2-1, with 8 bases identical to TRBD1. CDR3 length equals 16 residues. Germline lookup yields CDR1 MRHNA and CDR2 SNTAGT. V was clipped by 5 bases and J by 4 bases; unmatched bases: 10. CDR3 sequence reads: CASSRTGQGQYNEQFF. CDR3 DNA sequence: TGTGCCAGCAGTCGGACAGGGCAGGGGCAATACAATGAGCAGTTCTTC.

The V gene is TRBV6-5, the J gene TRBJ1-2; TRBD1 aligns across 8 bases. The trim removed 5 bases at V and 7 bases at J, leaving 6 bases unmatched. The CDR3 is 13 residues long. In germline, CDR1 is MNHEY, CDR2 SVGAGI. For the CDR3, the DNA is TGTGCCAGCAGTACCCGACAGGGGTCTGGCTACACCTTC. Its protein product is CASSTRQGSGYTF.

The gene calls are TRBV12-3 or TRBV12-4 and TRBJ1-5, with 7 bases fitting TRBD1. The CDR3 sequence is 13 residues long. The J segment lost 5 bases and the V segment lost 5 bases, leaving 3 bases of the junction unmatched. CDR3: CASSKTGDQPQHF. In DNA form, the CDR3 reads TGTGCCAGCAGTAAAACAGGGGATCAGCCCCAGCATTTT.

The chain employs TRBV19 and TRBJ1-2, with no clear D. The CDR3 runs 17 residues. Trimming left V 0 bases short and J 3 bases short, with 17 bases between. CDR1 and CDR2 (germline): LNHDA, SQIVND (reference sequence). CDR3 in DNA: TGTGCCAGTAGTATAGACCCCGACAAAGCCCTCTACTATGGCTACACCTTC. Translated: CASSIDPDKALYYGYTF.

J is TRBJ1-2 and V is TRBV5-1; 7 bases align to TRBD1. Trimming took 4 bases from V and 7 from J; bases not matched to a gene: 16. Germline assignment: CDR1 SGHRS and CDR2 YFSETQ. This CDR3 region has 16 residues. CDR3 sequence (DNA): TGCGCCAGCAGCGTGAGGACAGGACCCACATTCGGTGGCTACACCTTC. Its translation is CASSVRTGPTFGGYTF.

This clone came up a few times. The chain employs TRBV5-1 and TRBJ2-1; the D gene is possibly TRBD2 (6 bases). The ends were cut back, 3 bases at V and 4 bases at J, with 26 bases in the middle. Germline V gives CDR1 SGHRS, CDR2 YFSETQ. The CDR3 contains 19 residues. The CDR3 region is CASSSTLRTTPRAYNEQFF. The CDR3 nucleotides are TGCGCCAGCAGCTCGACACTACGGACTACCCCCCGGGCTTACAATGAGCAGTTCTTC. Full variable domain (rest looked up from reference TRBV5-1 and TRBJ2-1): KAGVTQTPRYLIKTRGQQVTLSCSPISGHRSVSWYQQTPGQGLQFLFEYFSETQRNKGNFPGRFSGRQFSNSRSEMNVSTLELGDSALYLCASSSTLRTTPRAYNEQFFGPGTRLTVL.

This clone occurred once. The CDR3 sequence: CASSRQTMNTEAFF. The CDR3 region has the DNA TGTGCCAGCTCTAGACAGACGATGAACACTGAAGCTTTCTTT. The chain recombines TRBV18 with TRBJ1-1; D possibly corresponds to TRBD1 (5 bases). The V gene lost 6 bases and the J gene lost 0 bases, with 11 bases spanning the gap. The CDR3 contains 14 residues. Germline V CDR1 and CDR2: KGHSH, LQKENI. Full variable domain (missing parts from reference TRBV18 and TRBJ1-1): NAGVMQNPRHLVRRRGQEARLRCSPMKGHSHVYWYRQLPEEGLKFMVYLQKENIIDESGMPKERFSAEFPKEGPSILRIQQVVRGDSAAYFCASSRQTMNTEAFFGQGTRLTVV.

V gene TRBV4-1 combines with J gene TRBJ1-5; maybe TRBD1 (5 bases). The V gene's germline CDR1 is MGHRA and CDR2 YSYEKL. V was cut by 2 bases and J by 6 bases, with 14 bases left in between. CDR3 length: 15 amino acids. The CDR3 DNA reads TGCGCCAGCAGCCAACTCCGGGGGGTAGGTCAGCCCCAGCATTTT. As protein: CASSQLRGVGQPQHF.

The chain carries TRBV9 and TRBJ1-6; unclear D gene. The V and J ends lost 4 bases and 9 bases respectively, with 20 bases between them. The CDR3 loop spans 16 amino acids. The germline V gene encodes CDR1 SGDLS and CDR2 YYNGEE. In nucleotides, the CDR3 is TGTGCCAGCAGCATACAAATGGACCCGGCGGGTTCACCCCTCCACTTT. It encodes CASSIQMDPAGSPLHF.

This chain links TRBV9 with TRBJ2-2; 10 nucleotides align to TRBD2. V dropped 0 bases and J dropped 6; count of bases not matched to a gene: 2. Germline V gene data show CDR1 as SGDLS and CDR2 as YYNGEE. The CDR3 is 15 amino acids. CDR3 amino acids: CASSVVGTSAGELFF. CDR3 coding DNA: TGTGCCAGCAGCGTAGTGGGGACTAGCGCCGGGGAGCTGTTTTTT.

The chain links TRBV2 to TRBJ2-7, with D hard to call. There are 13 residues in the CDR3. The ends were cut back, 6 bases at V and 4 bases at J, with 13 bases in the middle. Looked up from germline, CDR1 is SNHLY and CDR2 is FYNNEI. CDR3 sequence reads: CASRQLTGYEQYF. Written as DNA, the CDR3 is TGTGCCAGCAGACAATTGACGGGTTACGAGCAGTACTTC.

The V gene is TRBV4-2, the J gene TRBJ2-2; TRBD2 agrees at 12 bases. Germline V CDR1 and CDR2: LGHNA, YNFKEQ. The CDR3 totals 15 residues. Losses at the gene ends were 1 base for V and 6 bases for J; bases not matched to a gene: 0. CDR3 region: CASSQGLAGAGELFF. The CDR3 DNA reads as TGTGCCAGCAGCCAAGGACTAGCGGGAGCCGGGGAGCTGTTTTTT.

This chain connects TRBV19 to TRBJ1-5; 8 bases match TRBD1. The CDR3 sequence is 16 residues long. Unmatched junction bases numbered 7, after V lost 5 bases and J lost 1 base. Germline CDR1 and CDR2: LNHDA and SQIVND (reference sequence). CDR3 sequence: CASSQRTGRSNQPQHF. CDR3 nucleotide sequence: TGTGCCAGTAGTCAAAGGACAGGGAGAAGCAATCAGCCCCAGCATTTT.